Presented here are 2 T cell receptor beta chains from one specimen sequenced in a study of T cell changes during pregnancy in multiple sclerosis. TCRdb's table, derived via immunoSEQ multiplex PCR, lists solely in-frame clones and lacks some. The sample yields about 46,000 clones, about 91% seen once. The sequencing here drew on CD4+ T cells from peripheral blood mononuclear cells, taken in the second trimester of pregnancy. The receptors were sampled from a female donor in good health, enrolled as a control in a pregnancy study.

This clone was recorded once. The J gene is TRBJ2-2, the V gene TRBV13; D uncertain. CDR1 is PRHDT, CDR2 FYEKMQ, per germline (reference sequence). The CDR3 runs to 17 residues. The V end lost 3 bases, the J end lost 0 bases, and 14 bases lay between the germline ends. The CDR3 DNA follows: TGTGCCAGCAGCTTGCAGAGAGGAACCACGAACACCGGGGAGCTGTTTTTT. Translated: CASSLQRGTTNTGELFF.

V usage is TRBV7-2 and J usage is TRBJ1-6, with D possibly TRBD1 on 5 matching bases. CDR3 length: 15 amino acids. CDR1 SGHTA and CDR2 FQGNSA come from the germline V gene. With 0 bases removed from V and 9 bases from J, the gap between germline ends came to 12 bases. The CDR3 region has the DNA TGTGCCAGCAGCTTAGCAGGCAGGGTGGGTTCACCCCTCCACTTT. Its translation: CASSLAGRVGSPLHF.